Below are 14 T cell receptor beta chains sequenced from a single sample in a study of early T cells in non-severe SARS-CoV-2 infection. Via MiXCR, TCRdb re-called the 5' RACE reads, giving one row per CDR3 protein. The sample lists 56,000 or so distinct CDR3 sequences; over 9.5% were seen once. Input material: whole blood. These receptor sequences come from an adult who was a healthcare worker with PCR-confirmed SARS-CoV-2 infection or an uninfected control (not recorded which).

The chain uses TRBV6-1 and TRBJ2-3; D might be TRBD1 or TRBD2, each matching 5 bases. The germline V gene encodes CDR1 MNHNS and CDR2 SASEGT. This CDR3 is 15 amino acids long. Trimming shortened V by 8 bases and J by 1 base, and 16 bases separated the two germline ends. DNA of the CDR3: TGTGCCAGCCCTGAGTGGGGGAGAGGCACAGATACGCAGTATTTT. It translates to CASPEWGRGTDTQYF.

Many counts were recorded for this clonotype. The chain combines TRBV11-3 with TRBJ2-5, with D perhaps being TRBD1 or TRBD2 (6 bases each). V lost 5 bases to trimming and J lost 4 bases, with 14 bases between them. From germline, CDR1 is SGHNT and CDR2 YENEEA. The CDR3 spans 14 residues. The CDR3 bases are TGTGCCAGCAGCCCCGGAGGGGGACGAGAGACCCAGTACTTC. This gives the protein CASSPGGGRETQYF. The whole variable domain, filled in from reference TRBV11-3 and TRBJ2-5, reads EAGVVQSPRYKIIEKKQPVAFWCNPISGHNTLYWYLQNLGQGPELLIRYENEEAVDDSQLPKDRFSAERLKGVDSTLKIQPAELGDSAVYLCASSPGGGRETQYFGPGTRLLVL.

The table lists this clonotype with many counts. Without the conserved terminal phenylalanine or tryptophan, this CDR3 likely stems from a read error. It is unclear where the CDR3 begins or ends on the DNA, so no DNA is shown, and the CDR3 is as TCRdb lists it. The CDR3: CASSEGAGRGTGDEEGH. The chain recombines TRBV2 with TRBJ1-1; the DNA was not used to check the table's D call, TRBD1. The length of the CDR3 is 17 amino acids, counting both ends. Germline V gene sequence: CDR1 SNHLY, CDR2 FYNNEI.

The V gene is TRBV10-3, the J gene TRBJ2-1; 8 bases fit TRBD2. The germline V gene encodes CDR1 ENHRY and CDR2 SYGVKD. Trimming cost V 4 bases and J 0 bases; bases outside gene matches: 2. The CDR3 runs 15 residues. CDR3 in DNA: TGTGCCATCAGTGGGAGCGGGAGCTCCTACAATGAGCAGTTCTTC. It yields the protein CAISGSGSSYNEQFF.

This clonotype was detected ten times or more. V is TRBV7-9 and J is TRBJ1-2; D unclear. This CDR3 has 11 amino acids. The germline gives CDR1 SEHNR, CDR2 FQNEAQ (reference sequence). V was pared by 0 bases and J by 8 bases, with 4 bases between. This CDR3 reads CASSLAWGYTF. In nucleotides, the CDR3 is TGTGCCAGCAGCTTAGCTTGGGGCTACACCTTC. The variable domain in full, completed from reference TRBV7-9 and TRBJ1-2, reads DTGVSQNPRHKITKRGQNVTFRCDPISEHNRLYWYRQTLGQGPEFLTYFQNEAQLEKSRLLSDRFSAERPKGSFSTLEIQRTEQGDSAMYLCASSLAWGYTFGSGTRLTVV.

To note about this clonotype: One end of the junction fails to match germline, which may point to a read error. CDR3 region: CASSLGTGVNAEVFF. Here the CDR3 DNA reads TGTGCCAGCAGCTTAGGTACGGGGGTGAATGCTGAAGTTTTCTTT. The V gene is TRBV7-9, the J gene TRBJ1-1; a weak D match, TRBD1 (5 bases). In germline, CDR1 is SEHNR, CDR2 FQNEAQ (reference sequence). This CDR3 spans 15 amino acids.

This clonotype was recorded many times. Its ends do not fully match the called genes, so a read error is possible. J is TRBJ2-1 and V is TRBV4-3; the D gene could be TRBD1 or TRBD2 (5 bases each). Germline lookup yields CDR1 LGHNA and CDR2 YSLEER. The CDR3 covers 13 residues. This CDR3 reads CASSHQHRDASIF. CDR3 DNA sequence: TGCGCCAGCAGCCACCAACACCGGGACGCTTCGATCTTC.

This clonotype was counted many times. V usage is TRBV6-5 and J usage is TRBJ1-6, with D unresolved. V was cut by 0 bases and J by 10 bases, with 7 bases left in between. The V gene's germline CDR1 is MNHEY and CDR2 SVGAGI. The CDR3 extends over 13 amino acids. The CDR3 DNA follows: TGTGCCAGCAGTTACTCTCTGCGGTCACCCCTCCACTTT. This encodes CASSYSLRSPLHF.

This clonotype came up many times. V and J are TRBV3-1 and TRBJ2-1; a possible D gene is TRBD2 (5 bases). Trimming shortened V by 6 bases and J by 6 bases, and 18 bases separated the two germline ends. The CDR3 is 15 amino acids. The germline CDR1 and CDR2 sequences are LGHDT and YNNKEL (reference sequence). CDR3 protein: CASSRSQALVNEQFF. The CDR3 nucleotides read TGTGCCAGCAGTCGAAGCCAAGCACTAGTCAATGAGCAGTTCTTC.

This clonotype was observed a few times. The rearrangement uses TRBV6-1 and TRBJ1-2; TRBD1 is a possible D gene (6 bases). Trimming removed 8 bases from V and 4 bases from J, with 17 bases in between. Germline V gene data show CDR1 as MNHNS and CDR2 as SASEGT. This CDR3 region has 14 residues. CDR3 DNA: TGTGCCAGCTCCGAAGGGGGGTCCTTCTATGGCTACACCTTC. Translating gives CASSEGGSFYGYTF.

The J gene is TRBJ2-6, the V gene TRBV12-3 or TRBV12-4, with 8 bases fitting TRBD1. This CDR3 spans 14 amino acids. Unmatched junction bases numbered 0, after V lost 6 bases and J lost 2 bases. CDR3 nucleotide sequence: TGTGCCAGCAGGACAGGGGCTGGGGCCAACGTCCTGACTTTC. Encoded protein: CASRTGAGANVLTF.

This clonotype was found many times. This sequence joins TRBV19 and TRBJ2-3; 8 bases map to TRBD2. The V gene's germline CDR1 is LNHDA and CDR2 SQIVND (reference sequence). V was pared by 3 bases and J by 3 bases, with 11 bases of the junction left unmatched. The CDR3 has 17 amino acids. For the CDR3, the DNA is TGTGCCAGTAGTATGACCGGGAAAAGCGGGAGAACAGATACGCAGTATTTT. This translates into CASSMTGKSGRTDTQYF.

This clonotype was found many times. This rearrangement joins TRBV7-9 to TRBJ2-5; no definite D call. The germline V gene has CDR1 SEHNR and CDR2 FQNEAQ (reference sequence). Trimming shortened V by 5 bases and J by 2 bases, and 12 bases separated the two germline ends. The CDR3 extends over 14 amino acids. Written as DNA, the CDR3 is TGTGCCAGCAGCACTTGGGATGGTCAAGAGACCCAGTACTTC. This sequence encodes CASSTWDGQETQYF.

The sample holds a few counts of this clonotype. The chain carries TRBV20-1 and TRBJ2-5; TRBD2 might be the D (5 bases). CDR1 is DFQATT and CDR2 is SNEGSKA in the germline V gene (reference sequence). This CDR3 has 14 residues. The V end lost 5 bases, the J end lost 1 base, and 14 bases lay between the germline ends. The CDR3 nucleotides are TGCAGTGCTCGACTACCCTCCCTCCAAGAGACCCAGTACTTC. Residues: CSARLPSLQETQYF.